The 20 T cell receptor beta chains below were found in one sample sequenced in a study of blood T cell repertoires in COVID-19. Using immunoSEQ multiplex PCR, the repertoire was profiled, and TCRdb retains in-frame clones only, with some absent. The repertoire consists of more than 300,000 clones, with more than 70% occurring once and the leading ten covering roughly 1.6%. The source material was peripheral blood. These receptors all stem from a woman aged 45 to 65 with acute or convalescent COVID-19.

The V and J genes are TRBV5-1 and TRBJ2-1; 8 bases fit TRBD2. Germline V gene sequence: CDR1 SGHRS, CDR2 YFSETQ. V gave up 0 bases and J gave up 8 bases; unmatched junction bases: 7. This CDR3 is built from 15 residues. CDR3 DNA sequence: TGCGCCAGCAGCTTGGCAGCGGGAGTCAGACATGAGCAGTTCTTC. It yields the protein CASSLAAGVRHEQFF.

CDR3 bases: TGTGCCAGCAGCCAAGGGGATAGCGGGAGGAGCTACGAGCAGTACTTC. Translated: CASSQGDSGRSYEQYF. This chain joins TRBV4-2 and TRBJ2-7; 10 nucleotides agree with TRBD2. J was trimmed by 3 bases and V by 1 base; bases with no gene match: 6. The germline V gene has CDR1 LGHNA and CDR2 YNFKEQ. This CDR3 has 16 residues.

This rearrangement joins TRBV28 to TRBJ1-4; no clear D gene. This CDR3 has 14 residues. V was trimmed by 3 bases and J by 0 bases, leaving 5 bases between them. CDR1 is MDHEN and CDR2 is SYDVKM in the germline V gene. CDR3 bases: TGTGCCAGCAGTTTCTACGCAACTAATGAAAAACTGTTTTTT. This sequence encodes CASSFYATNEKLFF.

The CDR3: CASSQGAEVAYEQYF. The CDR3 bases are TGTGCCAGCAGCCAAGGAGCGGAGGTGGCCTACGAGCAGTACTTC. This chain connects TRBV3-1 (or the pseudogene TRBV3-2) to TRBJ2-7; a possible D gene is TRBD2 (5 bases). The V gene lost 1 base and the J gene lost 2 bases, with 12 bases spanning the gap. Germline V gene data show CDR1 as LGHDT and CDR2 as YNNKEL (reference sequence). The CDR3 length is 15 residues.

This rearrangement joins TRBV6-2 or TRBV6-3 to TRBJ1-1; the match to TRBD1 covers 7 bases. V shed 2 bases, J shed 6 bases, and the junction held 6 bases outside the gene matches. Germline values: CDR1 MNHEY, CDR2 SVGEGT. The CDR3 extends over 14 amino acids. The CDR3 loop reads CASSYRQGRAEAFF. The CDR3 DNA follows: TGTGCCAGCAGTTACCGACAGGGACGGGCTGAAGCTTTCTTT.

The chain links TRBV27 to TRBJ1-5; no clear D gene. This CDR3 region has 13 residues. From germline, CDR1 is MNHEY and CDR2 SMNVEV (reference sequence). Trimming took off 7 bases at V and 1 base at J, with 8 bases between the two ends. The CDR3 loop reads CASMRGSNQPQHF. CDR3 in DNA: TGTGCCAGCATGCGCGGGAGCAATCAGCCCCAGCATTTT.

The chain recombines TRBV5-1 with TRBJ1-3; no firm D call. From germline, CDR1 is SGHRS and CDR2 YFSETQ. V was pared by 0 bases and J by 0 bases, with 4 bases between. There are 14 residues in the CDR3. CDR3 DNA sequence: TGCGCCAGCAGCTTGGACAGCTCTGGAAACACCATATATTTT. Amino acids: CASSLDSSGNTIYF.

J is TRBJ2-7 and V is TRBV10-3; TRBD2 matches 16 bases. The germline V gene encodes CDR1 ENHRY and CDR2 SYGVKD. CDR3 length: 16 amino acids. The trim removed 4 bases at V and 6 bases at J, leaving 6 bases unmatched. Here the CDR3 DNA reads TGTGCCATCAGTGCAGGGACTAGCGGGAGGGCCGGCGAGCAGTACTTC. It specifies CAISAGTSGRAGEQYF.

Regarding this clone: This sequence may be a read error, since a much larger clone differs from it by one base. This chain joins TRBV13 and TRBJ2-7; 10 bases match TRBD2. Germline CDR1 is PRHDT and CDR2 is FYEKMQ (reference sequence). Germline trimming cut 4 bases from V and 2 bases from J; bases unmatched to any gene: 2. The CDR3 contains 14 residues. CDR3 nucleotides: TGTGCCAGCAGCTCAGCGGGAGGGCCCTACGAGCAGTACTTC. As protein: CASSSAGGPYEQYF.

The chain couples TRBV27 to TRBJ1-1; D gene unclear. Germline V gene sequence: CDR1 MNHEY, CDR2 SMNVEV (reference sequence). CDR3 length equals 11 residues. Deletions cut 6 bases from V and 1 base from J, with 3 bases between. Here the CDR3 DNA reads TGTGCCAGCAGCAAGAACACTGAAGCTTTCTTT. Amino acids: CASSKNTEAFF.

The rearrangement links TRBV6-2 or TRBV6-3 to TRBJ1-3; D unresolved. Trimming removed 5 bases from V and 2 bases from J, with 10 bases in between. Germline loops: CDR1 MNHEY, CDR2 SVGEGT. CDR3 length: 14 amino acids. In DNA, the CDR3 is TGTGCCAGCAGTCTTAGGAGAGCTGGAAACACCATATATTTT. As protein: CASSLRRAGNTIYF.

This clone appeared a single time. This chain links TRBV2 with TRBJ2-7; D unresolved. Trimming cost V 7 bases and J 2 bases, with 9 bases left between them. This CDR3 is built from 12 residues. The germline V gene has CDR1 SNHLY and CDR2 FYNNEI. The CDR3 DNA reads TGTGCCAGCAAGGCGGCGGCCTACGAGCAGTACTTC. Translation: CASKAAAYEQYF.

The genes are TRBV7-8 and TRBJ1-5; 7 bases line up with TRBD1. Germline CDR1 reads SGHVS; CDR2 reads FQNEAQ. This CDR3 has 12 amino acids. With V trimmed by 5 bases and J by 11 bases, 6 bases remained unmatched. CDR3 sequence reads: CASSRDRETQHF. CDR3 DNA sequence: TGTGCCAGCAGCCGAGACAGGGAGACCCAGCATTTT.

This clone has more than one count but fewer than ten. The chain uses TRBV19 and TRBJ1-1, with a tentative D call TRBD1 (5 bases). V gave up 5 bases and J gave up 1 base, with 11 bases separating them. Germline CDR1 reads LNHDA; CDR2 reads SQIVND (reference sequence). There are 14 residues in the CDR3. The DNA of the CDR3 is TGTGCCAGTAGTTTAAGTCAGGGGAACACTGAAGCTTTCTTT. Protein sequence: CASSLSQGNTEAFF.

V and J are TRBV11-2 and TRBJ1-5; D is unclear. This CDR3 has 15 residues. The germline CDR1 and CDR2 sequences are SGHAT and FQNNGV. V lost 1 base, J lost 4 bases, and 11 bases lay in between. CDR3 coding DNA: TGTGCCAGCAGCTTAGCGCCGGGTGGGAATCAGCCCCAGCATTTT. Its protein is CASSLAPGGNQPQHF.

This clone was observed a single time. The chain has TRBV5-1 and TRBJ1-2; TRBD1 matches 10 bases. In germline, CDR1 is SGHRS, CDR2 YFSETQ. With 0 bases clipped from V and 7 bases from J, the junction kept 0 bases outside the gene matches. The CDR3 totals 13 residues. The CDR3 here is CASSLGQGAGYTF. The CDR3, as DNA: TGCGCCAGCAGCTTGGGACAGGGGGCTGGCTACACCTTC.

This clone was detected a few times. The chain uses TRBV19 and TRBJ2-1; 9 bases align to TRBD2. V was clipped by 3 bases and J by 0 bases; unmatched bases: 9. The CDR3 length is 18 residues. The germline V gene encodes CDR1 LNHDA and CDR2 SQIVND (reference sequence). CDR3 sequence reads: CASSIMAGGLSSYNEQFF. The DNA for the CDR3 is TGTGCCAGTAGTATCATGGCGGGAGGGCTGAGCTCCTACAATGAGCAGTTCTTC.

The chain's CDR3 is CASSSPLQTSGSQYF. In DNA, the CDR3 is TGTGCCAGCAGTTCGCCCCTACAAACTAGCGGGTCGCAGTATTTT. This chain joins TRBV27 and TRBJ2-3, with TRBD2 matching over 9 bases. Germline CDR1 MNHEY, CDR2 SMNVEV (reference sequence). The CDR3 covers 15 residues. Trimming removed 4 bases from V and 10 bases from J; junction bases left unmatched: 12.

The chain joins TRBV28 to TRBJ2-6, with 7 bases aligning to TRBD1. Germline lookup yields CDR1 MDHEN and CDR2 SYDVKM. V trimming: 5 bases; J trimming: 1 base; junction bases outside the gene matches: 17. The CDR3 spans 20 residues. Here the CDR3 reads CASSNIGTAPVLSGANVLTF. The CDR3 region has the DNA TGTGCCAGCAGTAACATTGGGACAGCTCCAGTACTATCTGGGGCCAACGTCCTGACTTTC.

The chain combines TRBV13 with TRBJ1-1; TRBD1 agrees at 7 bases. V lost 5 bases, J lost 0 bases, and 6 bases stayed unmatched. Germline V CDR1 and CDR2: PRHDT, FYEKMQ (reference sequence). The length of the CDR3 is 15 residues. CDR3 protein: CASSRRTGMNTEAFF. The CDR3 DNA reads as TGTGCCAGCAGCCGGCGGACAGGTATGAACACTGAAGCTTTCTTT.